This entry concerns a single T cell receptor beta chain. Assay: immunoSEQ multiplex PCR; the TCRdb copy retains only in-frame clones and omits some. The sample lists about 46,000 clones, more than 70% seen once, with around 3.4% in the top ten. The sample is drawn from a study of early stage breast cancer tumors. V was trimmed by 2 bases and J by 2 bases, leaving 10 bases between them. Germline values: CDR1 KGHSH, CDR2 LQKENI. This CDR3 spans 14 amino acids. The sequenced sample consisted of blood. This receptor was taken from a person in their 40s with breast cancer. The chain employs TRBV18 and TRBJ2-7, with no clear D. CDR3 sequence (DNA): TGTGCCAGCTCACCAACCAGGACCACCTACGAGCAGTACTTC. This encodes CASSPTRTTYEQYF.